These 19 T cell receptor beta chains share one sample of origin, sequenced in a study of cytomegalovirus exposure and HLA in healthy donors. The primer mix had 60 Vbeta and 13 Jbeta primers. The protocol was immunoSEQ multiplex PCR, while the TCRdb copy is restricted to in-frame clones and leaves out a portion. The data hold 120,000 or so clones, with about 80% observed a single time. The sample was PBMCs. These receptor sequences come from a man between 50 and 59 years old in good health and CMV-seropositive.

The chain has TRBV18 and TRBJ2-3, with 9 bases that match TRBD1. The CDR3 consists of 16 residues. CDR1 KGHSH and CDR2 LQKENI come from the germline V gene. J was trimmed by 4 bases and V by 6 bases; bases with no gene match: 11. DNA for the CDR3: TGTGCCAGCTCCACAGGGGGCGCCGGCAGGGCAGATACGCAGTATTTT. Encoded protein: CASSTGGAGRADTQYF. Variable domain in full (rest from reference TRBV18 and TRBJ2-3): NAGVMQNPRHLVRRRGQEARLRCSPMKGHSHVYWYRQLPEEGLKFMVYLQKENIIDESGMPKERFSAEFPKEGPSILRIQQVVRGDSAAYFCASSTGGAGRADTQYFGPGTRLTVL.

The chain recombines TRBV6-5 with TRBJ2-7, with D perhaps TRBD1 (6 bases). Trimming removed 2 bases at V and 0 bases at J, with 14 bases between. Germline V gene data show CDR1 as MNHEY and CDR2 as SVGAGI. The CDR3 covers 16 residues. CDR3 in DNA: TGTGCCAGCAGTTACACGTCAGGGGTGGGCTCCTACGAGCAGTACTTC. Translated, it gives CASSYTSGVGSYEQYF.

CDR3 region: CASSLGQGNLIEKLFF. In DNA form, the CDR3 reads TGTGCCAGCAGCCTGGGACAGGGGAATTTAATTGAAAAACTGTTTTTT. J is TRBJ1-4 and V is TRBV7-2; 10 bases fit TRBD1. The CDR3 consists of 16 residues. Unmatched junction bases numbered 10, after V lost 5 bases and J lost 7 bases. The germline V gene has CDR1 SGHTA and CDR2 FQGNSA.

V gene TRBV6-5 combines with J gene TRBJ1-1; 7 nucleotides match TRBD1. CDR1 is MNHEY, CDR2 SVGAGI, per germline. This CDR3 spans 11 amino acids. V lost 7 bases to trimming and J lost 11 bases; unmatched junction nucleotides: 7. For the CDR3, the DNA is TGTGCCAGCAATCGACAGGGAAAGGCTTTCTTT. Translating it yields CASNRQGKAFF.

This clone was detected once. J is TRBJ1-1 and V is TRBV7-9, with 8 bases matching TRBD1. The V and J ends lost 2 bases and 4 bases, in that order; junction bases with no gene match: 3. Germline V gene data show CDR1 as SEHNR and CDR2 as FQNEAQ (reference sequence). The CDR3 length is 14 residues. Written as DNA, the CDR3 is TGTGCCAGCAGCTTACAGGGGGCACCCACTGAAGCTTTCTTT. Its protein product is CASSLQGAPTEAFF.

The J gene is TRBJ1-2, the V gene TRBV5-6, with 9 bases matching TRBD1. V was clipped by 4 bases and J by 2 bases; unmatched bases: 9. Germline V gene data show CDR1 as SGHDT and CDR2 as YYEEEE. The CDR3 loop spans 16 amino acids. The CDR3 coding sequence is TGTGCCAGCAGCCTCGGACAGGGGCCTACCAACTATGGCTACACCTTC. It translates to CASSLGQGPTNYGYTF.

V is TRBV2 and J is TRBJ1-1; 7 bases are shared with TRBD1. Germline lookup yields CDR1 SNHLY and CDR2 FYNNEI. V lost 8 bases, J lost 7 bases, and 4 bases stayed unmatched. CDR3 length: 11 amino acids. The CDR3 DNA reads TGTGCCAGCCAGACAGGGTTTGAAGCTTTCTTT. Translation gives CASQTGFEAFF.

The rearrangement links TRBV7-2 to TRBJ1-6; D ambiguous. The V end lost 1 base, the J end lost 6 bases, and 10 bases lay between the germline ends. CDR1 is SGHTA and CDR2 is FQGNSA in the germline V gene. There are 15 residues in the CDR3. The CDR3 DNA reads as TGTGCCAGCAGCTTAGTGGAGTCTCGTAATTCACCCCTCCACTTT. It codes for CASSLVESRNSPLHF.

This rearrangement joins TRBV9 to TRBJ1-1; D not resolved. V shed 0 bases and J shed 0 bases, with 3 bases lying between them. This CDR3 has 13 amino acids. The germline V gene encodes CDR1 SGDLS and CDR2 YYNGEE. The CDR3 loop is CASSVAMNTEAFF. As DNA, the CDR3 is TGTGCCAGCAGCGTAGCAATGAACACTGAAGCTTTCTTT. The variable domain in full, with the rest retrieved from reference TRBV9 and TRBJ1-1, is DSGVTQTPKHLITATGQRVTLRCSPRSGDLSVYWYQQSLDQGLQFLIQYYNGEERAKGNILERFSAQQFPDLHSELNLSSLELGDSALYFCASSVAMNTEAFFGQGTRLTVV.

DNA of the CDR3: TGTGCCAGCAGCTTAGCAGCCGGGACACCTAGCACAGATACGCAGTATTTT. Its protein is CASSLAAGTPSTDTQYF. The chain has TRBV7-6 and TRBJ2-3; D may be TRBD1 (6 bases). V dropped 0 bases and J dropped 0 bases, with 13 bases sitting between them. This CDR3 region has 17 residues. The germline V gene has CDR1 SGHVS and CDR2 FNYEAQ. The full variable domain, in which reference TRBV7-6 and TRBJ2-3 provide the parts outside the CDR3, is GAGVSQSPRYKVTKRGQDVALRCDPISGHVSLYWYRQALGQGPEFLTYFNYEAQQDKSGLPNDRFSAERPEGSISTLTIQRTEQRDSAMYRCASSLAAGTPSTDTQYFGPGTRLTVL.

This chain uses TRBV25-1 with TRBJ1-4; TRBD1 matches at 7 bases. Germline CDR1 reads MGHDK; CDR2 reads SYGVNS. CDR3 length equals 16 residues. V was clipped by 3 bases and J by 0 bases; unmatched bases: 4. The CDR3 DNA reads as TGTGCCAGCAGTGAGGGACAGCTTGCAACTAATGAAAAACTGTTTTTT. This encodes CASSEGQLATNEKLFF.

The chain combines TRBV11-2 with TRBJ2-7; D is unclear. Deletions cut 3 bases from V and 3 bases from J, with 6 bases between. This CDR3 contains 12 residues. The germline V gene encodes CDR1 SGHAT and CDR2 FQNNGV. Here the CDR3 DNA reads TGTGCCAGCAGCTTTAACGGCTACGAGCAGTACTTC. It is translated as CASSFNGYEQYF.

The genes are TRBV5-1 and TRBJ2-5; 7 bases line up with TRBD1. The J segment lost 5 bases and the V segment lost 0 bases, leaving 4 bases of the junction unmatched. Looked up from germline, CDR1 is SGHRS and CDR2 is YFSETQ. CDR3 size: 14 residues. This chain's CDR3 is CASSLDDRDETQYF. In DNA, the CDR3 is TGCGCCAGCAGCTTGGACGACAGGGACGAGACCCAGTACTTC. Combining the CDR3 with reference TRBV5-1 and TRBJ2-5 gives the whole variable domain KAGVTQTPRYLIKTRGQQVTLSCSPISGHRSVSWYQQTPGQGLQFLFEYFSETQRNKGNFPGRFSGRQFSNSRSEMNVSTLELGDSALYLCASSLDDRDETQYFGPGTRLLVL.

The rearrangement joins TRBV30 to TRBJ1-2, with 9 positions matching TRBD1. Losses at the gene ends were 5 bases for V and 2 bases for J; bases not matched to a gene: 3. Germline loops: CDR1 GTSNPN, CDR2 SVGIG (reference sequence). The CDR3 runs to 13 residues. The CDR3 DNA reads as TGTGCCTGGGGAACAGGGGGCAACTATGGCTACACCTTC. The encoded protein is CAWGTGGNYGYTF.

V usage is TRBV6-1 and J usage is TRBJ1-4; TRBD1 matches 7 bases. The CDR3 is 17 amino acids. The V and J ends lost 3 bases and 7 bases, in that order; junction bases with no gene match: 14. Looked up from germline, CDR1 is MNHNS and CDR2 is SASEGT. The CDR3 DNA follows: TGTGCCAGCAGTGATGACTCCCTAGGGACAGCAGGTGAAAAACTGTTTTTT. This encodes CASSDDSLGTAGEKLFF.

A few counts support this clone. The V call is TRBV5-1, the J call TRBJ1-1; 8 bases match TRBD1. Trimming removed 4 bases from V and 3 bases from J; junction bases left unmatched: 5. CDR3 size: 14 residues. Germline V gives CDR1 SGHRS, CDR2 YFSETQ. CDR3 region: CASSPGGLDTEAFF. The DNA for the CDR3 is TGCGCCAGCAGCCCAGGGGGCTTGGACACTGAAGCTTTCTTT.

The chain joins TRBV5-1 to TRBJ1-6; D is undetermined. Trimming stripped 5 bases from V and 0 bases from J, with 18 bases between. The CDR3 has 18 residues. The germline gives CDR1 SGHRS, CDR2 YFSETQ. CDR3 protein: CASSLSTRGGSYNSPLHF. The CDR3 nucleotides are TGCGCCAGCAGTCTGTCCACCCGAGGAGGCTCCTATAATTCACCCCTCCACTTT.

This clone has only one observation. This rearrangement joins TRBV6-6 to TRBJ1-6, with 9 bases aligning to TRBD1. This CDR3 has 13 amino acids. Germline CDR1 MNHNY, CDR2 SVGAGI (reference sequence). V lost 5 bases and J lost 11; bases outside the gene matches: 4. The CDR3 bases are TGTGCCAGCAGTCGGGACAGGGTCACACCCCTCCACTTT. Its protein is CASSRDRVTPLHF.

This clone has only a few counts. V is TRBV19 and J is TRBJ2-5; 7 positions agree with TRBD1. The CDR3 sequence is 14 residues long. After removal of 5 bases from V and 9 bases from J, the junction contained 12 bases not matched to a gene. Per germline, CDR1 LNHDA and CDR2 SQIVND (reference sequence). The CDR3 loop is CASSPRQGQGAQYF. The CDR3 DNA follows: TGTGCCAGTAGTCCCAGACAGGGCCAGGGGGCCCAGTACTTC.